This TCR beta chain was captured by sequencing in a study of CXCR3-negative and CXCR3-positive naive CD8 T cells. Via 5' RACE with UMI labels, TRB cDNA libraries were prepared. TCRdb reworked the 5' RACE reads into one entry per CDR3 protein, no DNA. Found here are about 56,000 distinct CDR3 sequences; the top ten clones hold roughly 20%. A note on this clonotype: Antigen unknown.

General study results and limits: Naive subsets had comparable surface CD5, so TRB CDR3 properties gauged TCR strength.

This CDR3 is 17 amino acids long. Germline CDR1 reads LGHNA; CDR2 reads YNFKEQ. This clonotype was obtained from a human donor in good health. Some clones in this sample may be carry-over from other donors' samples. Source material: memory CD8+ T cells from blood. The gene calls are TRBV4-2 and TRBJ1-1; the D call from TCRdb, TRBD1, cannot be confirmed without DNA. The CDR3 is CASSPIPQGDLNTEAFF.